This TCR beta chain derives from a study of blood T cell repertoires in COVID-19 (dated by TCRdb to about 2020). About the investigation overall: The collaborator samples originated in the United States, Italy and Spain and spanned the acute and convalescent phases of COVID-19. Nearly every sample came with metadata listing a de-identified subject ID, COVID-19 status, age in years and sex. Samples were obtained from the ongoing ImmuneRACE study (first 160 participants) and from over 1,000 subjects provided by 6 global collaborators. Where available, HLA class I and class II types were obtained from metadata supplied by the sample provider rather than from assay-based typing. The material from the prospective study consisted of cDNA or gDNA derived from T cells, B-cell-depleted T cells, or PBMCs. Subjects who had been exposed to COVID-19, were actively infected with it, or had recovered from it provided the deeply sampled blood TCRbeta repertoires that made up the dataset. The repertoires were released in a freely available public database intended as a resource for research on the immune response to SARS-CoV-2. The study at large found these results: How much clinical and demographic metadata was included differed by source and by participant, and the metadata was provided uncurated.

Participants in the prospective study were enrolled through a virtual design, were aged about 18 to 89 years, and lived in roughly 24 United States geographic areas. To assign participants to cohorts, the prospective study relied on clinical history that participants themselves reported in a screening survey and a study questionnaire. ImmuneRACE Cohort 3 recovered participants were defined by two consecutive negative NP/OP PCR tests, healthcare professional clearance, or symptom resolution. In the prospective study, mobile phlebotomists collected whole blood, serum and a nasopharyngeal or oropharyngeal swab from each participant. Over a 2-month period, participants in the prospective study had the option of providing additional blood draws and questionnaires. Prospective study blood samples were shipped either frozen or at room temperature before DNA extraction. CDR3 length: 14 amino acids, cysteine to phenylalanine. This entry keeps only the CDR3 DNA: 42 bases, framed from base 1. V is clipped by 4 bases and J by 0 bases, and the sequence between their germline boundaries is 12 bases long. The germline V gene specifies SQVTM as CDR1 and ANQGSEA as CDR2.

A note on this clone: The specificity of this receptor is unknown. It has no much larger one-base neighbor in the sample; base qualities were not kept.

The immunoSEQ Assay, a bias-controlled multiplex PCR, was used to amplify TCRbeta CDR3 regions from genomic DNA. Per the source publication's procedure: Nucleated cell counts per sample were estimated from amplification of reference gene primers within the assay. To quantify the absolute abundance of each unique TCRbeta CDR3 rearrangement, sequence reads were collapsed and filtered. For each sample, productive Simpson clonality was calculated by taking the square root of Simpson's diversity index across productive rearrangements. TCRdb took this table from immuneACCESS and kept in-frame rearrangements with V and J called. Such tables lack part of the clones; where checked against another copy, unresolved V genes explain under half of the gap, and the rest is unexplained. V, J and clone size were drawn from that table, and D and trimming were deduced from the DNA. The sample includes about 390,000 clones, with 80% to 90% observed a single time. Roughly a tenth of the sample goes to the ten largest clones.

What was sequenced was PBMCs or T cells enriched from blood (not recorded which). This receptor was taken from a woman in her 50s who had recovered from COVID-19. The chain is encoded by TRBV29-1 joined to TRBJ1-2, with TRBD1 perhaps the D gene, on 6 matching bases. Here the CDR3 is given as CSVARDTSNYGYTF. The base sequence is TGCAGCGTTGCCCGGGACACCTCTAACTATGGCTACACCTTC.